This T cell receptor beta chain is from a study of blood T cell repertoires in COVID-19. Study context: Some COVID-19 samples were acute and others convalescent; all came from the United States, Italy and Spain. Nucleic acid was either cDNA or gDNA, and it came from T cells, B-cell-depleted T cells, or PBMCs.

The CDR3 has 11 amino acids. V dropped 7 bases and J dropped 6 bases, with 9 bases sitting between them. CDR1 is SNHLY and CDR2 is FYNNEI in the germline V gene. The method was immunoSEQ multiplex PCR; TCRdb's version includes in-frame clones alone and lacks a portion of them. Among 200,000 to 250,000 clones listed, about 80% were seen once. The J gene is TRBJ1-1, the V gene TRBV2; D not resolved. The sequence derives from a woman of 80 years or more with COVID-19, enrolled during active disease. The specimen was peripheral blood. The CDR3 DNA follows: TGTGCCAGCAAAGAAAGAGCTGAAGCTTTCTTT. Residues: CASKERAEAFF.